Following are 19 T cell receptor beta chains from one sample sequenced in a study of immune evolution from preneoplasia to lung adenocarcinoma. The method was immunoSEQ multiplex PCR; TCRdb's version includes in-frame clones alone and lacks a portion of them. Found here are approximately 8,000 clones, around 78% of them singletons; the top ten hold about 7%. Specimen: FFPE adjacent normal lung tissue. Receptors originate from a person aged 70 to 85 with lung adenocarcinoma.

There are a few counts of this clone. The chain links TRBV7-6 to TRBJ2-5; D perhaps matches TRBD2 (6 bases). V gave up 5 bases and J gave up 3 bases, with 10 bases separating them. This CDR3 region has 13 residues. CDR1 is SGHVS and CDR2 is FNYEAQ in the germline V gene. The CDR3 sequence: CASSRRGKETQYF. Here the CDR3 DNA reads TGTGCCAGCAGCCGGAGGGGTAAAGAGACCCAGTACTTC. The whole variable domain, remainder taken from reference TRBV7-6 and TRBJ2-5, is GAGVSQSPRYKVTKRGQDVALRCDPISGHVSLYWYRQALGQGPEFLTYFNYEAQQDKSGLPNDRFSAERPEGSISTLTIQRTEQRDSAMYRCASSRRGKETQYFGPGTRLLVL.

The J gene is TRBJ2-5, the V gene TRBV27; 13 nucleotides align to TRBD2. The CDR3 has 15 amino acids. From germline, CDR1 is MNHEY and CDR2 SMNVEV (reference sequence). V shed 5 bases and J 0 bases; nucleotides not matched to a gene: 0. The CDR3 loop reads CASSGTSGNQETQYF. CDR3 bases: TGTGCCAGCAGTGGGACTAGCGGGAACCAAGAGACCCAGTACTTC.

The chain recombines TRBV10-3 with TRBJ1-2, with D possibly matching TRBD1 (5 bases). Trimming stripped 6 bases from V and 4 bases from J, with 12 bases between. Germline values: CDR1 ENHRY, CDR2 SYGVKD. The CDR3 has 13 residues. CDR3 protein: CAISIQESYGYTF. The CDR3 region has the DNA TGTGCCATCAGCATACAGGAGAGCTATGGCTACACCTTC.

The V call is TRBV30, the J call TRBJ1-1; 9 nucleotides agree with TRBD1. Germline CDR1 and CDR2: GTSNPN and SVGIG (reference sequence). The CDR3 length is 16 residues. V was clipped by 4 bases and J by 5 bases; unmatched bases: 14. Here the CDR3 reads CAWTFPGQGVKTEAFF. The CDR3, as DNA: TGTGCCTGGACTTTCCCGGGACAGGGCGTAAAAACTGAAGCTTTCTTT.

The rearrangement links TRBV4-1 to TRBJ2-7, with 10 positions matching TRBD2. Germline V gene sequence: CDR1 MGHRA, CDR2 YSYEKL. V trimming: 2 bases; J trimming: 4 bases; junction bases outside the gene matches: 17. The CDR3 contains 19 residues. CDR3 nucleotide sequence: TGCGCCAGCAGCCAACCCCTAAGGGCTAGCGGGAGAGTGGTATACGAGCAGTACTTC. It yields the protein CASSQPLRASGRVVYEQYF.

The chain recombines TRBV6-5 with TRBJ1-2, with 7 bases aligning to TRBD1. Germline trimming cut 5 bases from V and 3 bases from J; bases unmatched to any gene: 3. Germline CDR1 MNHEY, CDR2 SVGAGI. The CDR3 totals 13 residues. CDR3 amino acids: CASSQDRHYGYTF. The CDR3, as DNA: TGTGCCAGCAGTCAGGACAGGCACTATGGCTACACCTTC.

In this sample, this clone turned up a few times. The rearrangement joins TRBV11-2 to TRBJ2-2; possibly TRBD2 for D (6 bases). The V and J ends lost 10 bases and 2 bases respectively, with 14 bases between them. The CDR3 is 14 amino acids. Germline lookup yields CDR1 SGHAT and CDR2 FQNNGV. The CDR3 DNA follows: TGTGCCACCACACCCGGGACTAACACCGGGGAGCTGTTTTTT. As protein: CATTPGTNTGELFF. The variable domain in full, completed from reference TRBV11-2 and TRBJ2-2, reads EAGVAQSPRYKIIEKRQSVAFWCNPISGHATLYWYQQILGQGPKLLIQFQNNGVVDDSQLPKDRFSAERLKGVDSTLKIQPAKLEDSAVYLCATTPGTNTGELFFGEGSRLTVL.

The chain uses TRBV6-6 and TRBJ1-2; D unresolved. Looked up from germline, CDR1 is MNHNY and CDR2 is SVGAGI (reference sequence). This CDR3 has 11 amino acids. V lost 5 bases to trimming and J lost 7 bases, with 8 bases between them. CDR3 in amino acids: CASSRASGYTF. The CDR3 DNA is TGTGCCAGCAGTAGGGCCAGTGGCTACACCTTC.

This clone was seen more than once but under ten times. J is TRBJ1-1 and V is TRBV6-6, with a weak D call TRBD1 (5 bases). The length of the CDR3 is 13 residues. CDR1 is MNHNY, CDR2 SVGAGI, per germline (reference sequence). Deletions cut 6 bases from V and 1 base from J, with 9 bases between. The CDR3 sequence: CASRVGGNTEAFF. The DNA for the CDR3 is TGTGCCAGCAGGGTCGGGGGGAACACTGAAGCTTTCTTT.

V gene TRBV30 combines with J gene TRBJ1-1; the match to TRBD1 covers 9 bases. Unmatched junction bases numbered 5, after V lost 3 bases and J lost 6 bases. The V gene's germline CDR1 is GTSNPN and CDR2 SVGIG (reference sequence). The CDR3 spans 13 residues. CDR3 sequence (DNA): TGTGCCTGGAGGGACAGGGGAGGCGCTGAAGCTTTCTTT. Residues: CAWRDRGGAEAFF.

The chain links TRBV27 to TRBJ2-7; 7 bases fit TRBD1. J gave up 2 bases and V 6 bases, and 7 bases lay outside the gene matches. Germline V CDR1 and CDR2: MNHEY, SMNVEV (reference sequence). The CDR3 consists of 14 residues. The CDR3, as DNA: TGTGCCAGCAGGAACACCGGGACAGCCTACGAGCAGTACTTC. Protein: CASRNTGTAYEQYF.

This clone has more than one count but fewer than ten. The gene calls are TRBV10-1 and TRBJ2-2, with no clear D. CDR1 and CDR2 (germline): WNHNN, SYGVQD (reference sequence). There are 13 residues in the CDR3. V was cut by 4 bases and J by 5 bases, with 8 bases left in between. CDR3 region: CASSVGRTGELFF. CDR3 sequence (DNA): TGCGCCAGCAGTGTGGGTAGGACCGGGGAGCTGTTTTTT.

This sequence joins TRBV4-1 and TRBJ1-6; 8 nucleotides agree with TRBD1. Trimming removed 3 bases from V and 0 bases from J; junction bases left unmatched: 7. Germline CDR1 is MGHRA and CDR2 is YSYEKL. This CDR3 has 18 amino acids. CDR3 DNA: TGCGCCAGCAGCCAGTATTGGACAGGGAGCTCCTATAATTCACCCCTCCACTTT. Protein product: CASSQYWTGSSYNSPLHF.

The gene calls are TRBV7-2 and TRBJ1-1, with D uncertain. Germline CDR1 is SGHTA and CDR2 is FQGNSA. The CDR3 contains 11 residues. Trimming removed 3 bases at V and 3 bases at J, with 2 bases between. The CDR3 loop is CASSFHTEAFF. CDR3 DNA sequence: TGTGCCAGCAGCTTCCACACTGAAGCTTTCTTT.

CDR3 amino acids: CASSIFPSGAYEQYF. The CDR3 coding sequence is TGTGCCAGTAGTATATTTCCATCAGGGGCCTACGAGCAGTACTTC. The chain recombines TRBV19 with TRBJ2-7; TRBD1 is a possible D gene (6 bases). Looked up from germline, CDR1 is LNHDA and CDR2 is SQIVND (reference sequence). The CDR3 has 15 amino acids. V lost 2 bases, J lost 2 bases, and 13 bases lay in between. Supplemented by reference TRBV19 and TRBJ2-7, the full variable domain reads DGGITQSPKYLFRKEGQNVTLSCEQNLNHDAMYWYRQDPGQGLRLIYYSQIVNDFQKGDIAEGYSVSREKKESFPLTVTSAQKNPTAFYLCASSIFPSGAYEQYFGPGTRLTVT.

The chain is built from TRBV7-8 and TRBJ2-6; D might be TRBD1 or TRBD2, each matching 6 bases. The CDR3 totals 16 residues. V gave up 5 bases and J gave up 2 bases, with 13 bases separating them. Germline CDR1 and CDR2: SGHVS and FQNEAQ. The CDR3 DNA reads TGTGCCAGCAGCCCAGGGGAGGAAACTGGGGCCAACGTCCTGACTTTC. Translating it yields CASSPGEETGANVLTF. Drawing the rest from reference TRBV7-8 and TRBJ2-6, the complete variable domain is GAGVSQSPRYKVAKRGQDVALRCDPISGHVSLFWYQQALGQGPEFLTYFQNEAQLDKSGLPSDRFFAERPEGSVSTLKIQRTQQEDSAVYLCASSPGEETGANVLTFGAGSRLTVL.

The rearrangement joins TRBV2 to TRBJ1-1, with D maybe TRBD1 (6 bases). Trimming cost V 5 bases and J 1 base, with 14 bases left between them. The CDR3 totals 15 residues. CDR1 and CDR2 from the germline V gene are SNHLY and FYNNEI. CDR3 nucleotides: TGTGCCAGCAGTAAATACAGGGTCGGGAACACTGAAGCTTTCTTT. It codes for CASSKYRVGNTEAFF.

This clone was observed a few times. The V call is TRBV29-1, the J call TRBJ2-7; D uncertain. V was clipped by 6 bases and J by 0 bases, with 12 bases between them. The V gene's germline CDR1 is SQVTM and CDR2 ANQGSEA. The CDR3 is made up of 13 amino acids. CDR3 protein: CSVTSTSSYEQYF. In nucleotides, the CDR3 is TGCAGCGTCACCTCGACGAGCTCCTACGAGCAGTACTTC.

The chain has TRBV9 and TRBJ2-1, with a possible D match to TRBD1 (7 bases). Germline loops: CDR1 SGDLS, CDR2 YYNGEE. The CDR3 has 15 amino acids. V shed 4 bases and J shed 2 bases, with 13 bases lying between them. CDR3 sequence reads: CASSSLRGAYNEQFF. The CDR3 DNA is TGTGCCAGCAGCAGCCTCAGGGGGGCCTACAATGAGCAGTTCTTC.